This TCR beta chain stems from a study of cytomegalovirus exposure and HLA in healthy donors. Findings and caveats of the study: The study had only CMV serostatus as immune exposure information. An ancestry cluster, one associated with Asian ancestry, reportedly showed fewer N-insertions than the approximately 700-donor mean in a later analysis. In a later analysis, TCR beta V- and J-gene trimming was associated with a missense DCLRE1C variant.

Trimming took off 5 bases at V and 6 bases at J, with 13 bases between the two ends. CDR1 and CDR2 from the germline V gene are SGHRS and YFSETQ. The CDR3 has 13 amino acids. A remark on this clone: Its target is not known.

PCR employed 60 Vbeta and 13 Jbeta primers. Sequenced by immunoSEQ multiplex PCR; TCRdb stores in-frame clones only, minus some. The data contain about 120,000 clones, approximately 80% of them singletons. The receptor was derived from a man younger than 40 in good health and CMV-seropositive. Sequencing input: PBMCs. This rearrangement joins TRBV5-1 to TRBJ2-3; unclear D gene. In DNA form, the CDR3 reads TGCGCCAGCAGTCTGCACCACGAGGATACGCAGTATTTT. Its translation: CASSLHHEDTQYF.